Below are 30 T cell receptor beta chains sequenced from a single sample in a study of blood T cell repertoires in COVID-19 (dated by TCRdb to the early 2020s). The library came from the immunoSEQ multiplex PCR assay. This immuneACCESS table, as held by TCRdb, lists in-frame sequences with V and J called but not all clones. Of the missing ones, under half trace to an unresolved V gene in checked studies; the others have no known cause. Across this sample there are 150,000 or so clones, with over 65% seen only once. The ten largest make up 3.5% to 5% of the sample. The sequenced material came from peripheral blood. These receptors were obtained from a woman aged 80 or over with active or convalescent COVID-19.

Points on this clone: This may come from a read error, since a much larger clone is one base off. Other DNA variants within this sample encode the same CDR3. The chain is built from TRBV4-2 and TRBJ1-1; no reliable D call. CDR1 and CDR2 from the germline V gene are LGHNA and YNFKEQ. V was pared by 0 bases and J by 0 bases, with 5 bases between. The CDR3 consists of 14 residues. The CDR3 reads CASSQDPMNTEAFF. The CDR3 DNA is TGTGCCAGCAGCCAAGATCCAATGAACACTGAAGCTTTCTTT.

CDR3 DNA sequence: TGCGCCAGCAGTGTCCTGTCAGATACGCAGTATTTT. This gives the protein CASSVLSDTQYF. The chain employs TRBV10-2 and TRBJ2-3; D is undetermined. The CDR3 contains 12 residues. Trimming cost V 4 bases and J 4 bases, with 6 bases left between them. Per the germline V gene, CDR1 is WSHSY and CDR2 is SAAADI.

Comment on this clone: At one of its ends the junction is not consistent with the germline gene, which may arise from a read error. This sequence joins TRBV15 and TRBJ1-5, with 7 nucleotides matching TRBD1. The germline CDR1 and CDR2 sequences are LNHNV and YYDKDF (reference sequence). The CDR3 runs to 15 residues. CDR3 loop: CATSRGDSSNQPQHF. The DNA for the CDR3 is TGTGCCACCAGCAGAGGGGACAGTAGCAATCAGCCCCAACATTTT. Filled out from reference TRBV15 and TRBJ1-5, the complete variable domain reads DAMVIQNPRYQVTQFGKPVTLSCSQTLNHNVMYWYQQKSSQAPKLLFHYYDKDFNNEADTPDNFQSRRPNTSFCFLDIRSPGLGDTAMYLCATSRGDSSNQPQHFGDGTRLSIL.

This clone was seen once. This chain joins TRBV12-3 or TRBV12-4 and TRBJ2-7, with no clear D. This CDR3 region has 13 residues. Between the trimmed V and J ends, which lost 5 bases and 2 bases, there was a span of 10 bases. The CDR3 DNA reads TGTGCCAGCAGTCTCCAGATTCCCTACGAGCAGTACTTC. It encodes CASSLQIPYEQYF.

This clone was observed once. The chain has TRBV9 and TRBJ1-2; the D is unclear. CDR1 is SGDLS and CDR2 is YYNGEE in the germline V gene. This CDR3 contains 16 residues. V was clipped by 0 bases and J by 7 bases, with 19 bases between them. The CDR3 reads CASSVGQTAPSGGYTF. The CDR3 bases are TGTGCCAGCAGCGTAGGGCAGACTGCTCCTTCGGGTGGCTACACCTTC. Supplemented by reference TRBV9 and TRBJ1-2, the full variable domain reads DSGVTQTPKHLITATGQRVTLRCSPRSGDLSVYWYQQSLDQGLQFLIQYYNGEERAKGNILERFSAQQFPDLHSELNLSSLELGDSALYFCASSVGQTAPSGGYTFGSGTRLTVV.

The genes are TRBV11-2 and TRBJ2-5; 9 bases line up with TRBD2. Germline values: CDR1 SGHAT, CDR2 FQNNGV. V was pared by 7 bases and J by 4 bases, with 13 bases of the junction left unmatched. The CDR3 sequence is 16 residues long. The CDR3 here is CASTSPAGGLGETQYF. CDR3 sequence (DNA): TGTGCCAGCACCTCACCCGCGGGGGGGCTGGGAGAGACCCAGTACTTC. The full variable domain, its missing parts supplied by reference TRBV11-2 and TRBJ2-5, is EAGVAQSPRYKIIEKRQSVAFWCNPISGHATLYWYQQILGQGPKLLIQFQNNGVVDDSQLPKDRFSAERLKGVDSTLKIQPAKLEDSAVYLCASTSPAGGLGETQYFGPGTRLLVL.

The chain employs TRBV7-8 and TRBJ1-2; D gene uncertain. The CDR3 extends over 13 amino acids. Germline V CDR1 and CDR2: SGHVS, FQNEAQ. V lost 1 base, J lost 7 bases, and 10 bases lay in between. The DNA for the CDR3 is TGTGCCAGCAGCTTAGATTTTATGCGTGGCTACACCTTC. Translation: CASSLDFMRGYTF.

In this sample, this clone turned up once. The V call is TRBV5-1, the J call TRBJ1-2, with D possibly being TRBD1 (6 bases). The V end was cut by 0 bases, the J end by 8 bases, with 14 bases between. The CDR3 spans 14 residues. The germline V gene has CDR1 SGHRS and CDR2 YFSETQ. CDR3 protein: CASSLEGGSLGYTF. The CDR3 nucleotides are TGCGCCAGCAGCTTGGAGGGGGGGAGTCTCGGCTACACCTTC.

The CDR3 DNA reads as TGTGCCATCAGTGAGCAGGGGGCGCTTCGGGGCTATGGCTACACCTTC. Translated: CAISEQGALRGYGYTF. V usage is TRBV10-3 and J usage is TRBJ1-2, with TRBD1 matching over 8 bases. CDR1 is ENHRY and CDR2 is SYGVKD in the germline V gene. The ends lost 2 bases at V and 4 bases at J; junction bases unmatched: 9. The CDR3 consists of 16 residues.

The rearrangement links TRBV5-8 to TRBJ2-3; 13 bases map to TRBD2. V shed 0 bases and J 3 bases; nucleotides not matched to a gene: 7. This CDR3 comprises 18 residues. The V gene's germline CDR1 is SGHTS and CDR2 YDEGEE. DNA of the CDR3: TGTGCCAGCAGCTTGGGGTGGACTAGCGGGGGAGCGACAGATACGCAGTATTTT. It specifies CASSLGWTSGGATDTQYF.

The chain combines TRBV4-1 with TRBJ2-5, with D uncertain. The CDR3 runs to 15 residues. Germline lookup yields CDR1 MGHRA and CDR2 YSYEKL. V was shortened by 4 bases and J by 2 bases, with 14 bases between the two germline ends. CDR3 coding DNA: TGCGCCAGCAGCCTCCTACTCCAAACTCAAGAGACCCAGTACTTC. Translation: CASSLLLQTQETQYF.

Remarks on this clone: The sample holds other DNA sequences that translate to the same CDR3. The CDR3 loop is CATSRGGTGNTEAFF. The CDR3 DNA sequence: TGTGCCACCAGCAGAGGCGGGACAGGGAACACTGAAGCTTTCTTT. The chain employs TRBV15 and TRBJ1-1; 8 nucleotides match TRBD1. CDR1 and CDR2 from the germline V gene are LNHNV and YYDKDF (reference sequence). J gave up 1 base and V 1 base, and 2 bases lay outside the gene matches. The CDR3 runs to 15 residues.

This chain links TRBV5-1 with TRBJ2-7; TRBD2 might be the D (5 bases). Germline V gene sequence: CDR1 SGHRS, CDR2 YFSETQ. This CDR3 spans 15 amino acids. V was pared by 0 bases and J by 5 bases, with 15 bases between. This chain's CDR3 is CASSLVAGPGDEQYF. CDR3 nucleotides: TGCGCCAGCAGCTTGGTCGCGGGCCCCGGGGACGAGCAGTACTTC.

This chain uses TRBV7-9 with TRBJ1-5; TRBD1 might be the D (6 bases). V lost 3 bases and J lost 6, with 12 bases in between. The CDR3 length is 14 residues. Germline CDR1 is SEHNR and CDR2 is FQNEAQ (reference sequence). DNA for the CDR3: TGTGCCAGCAGCTTCCAGGGGACGCGTCAGCCCCAGCATTTT. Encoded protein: CASSFQGTRQPQHF.

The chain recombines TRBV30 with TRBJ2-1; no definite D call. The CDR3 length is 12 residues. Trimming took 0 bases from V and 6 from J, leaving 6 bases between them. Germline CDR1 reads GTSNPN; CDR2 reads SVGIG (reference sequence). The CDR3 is CAWSVSTNEQFF. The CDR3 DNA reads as TGTGCCTGGAGTGTTAGTACCAATGAGCAGTTCTTC.

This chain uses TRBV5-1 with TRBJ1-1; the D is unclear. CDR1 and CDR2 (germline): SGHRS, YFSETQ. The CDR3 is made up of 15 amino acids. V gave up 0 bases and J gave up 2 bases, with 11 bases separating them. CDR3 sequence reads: CASSLGDLPNTEAFF. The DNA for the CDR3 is TGCGCCAGCAGCTTGGGTGACTTACCTAACACTGAAGCTTTCTTT.

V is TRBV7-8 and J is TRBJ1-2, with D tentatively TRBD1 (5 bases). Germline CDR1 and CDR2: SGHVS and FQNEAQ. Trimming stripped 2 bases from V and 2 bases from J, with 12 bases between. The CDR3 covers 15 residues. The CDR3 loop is CASSLTGQENYGYTF. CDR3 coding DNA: TGTGCCAGCAGCTTAACCGGACAAGAAAACTATGGCTACACCTTC.

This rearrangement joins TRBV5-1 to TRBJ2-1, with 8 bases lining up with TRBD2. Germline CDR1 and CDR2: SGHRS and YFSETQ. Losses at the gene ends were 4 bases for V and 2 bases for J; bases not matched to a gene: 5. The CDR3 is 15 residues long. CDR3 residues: CASSPSGGAYNEQFF. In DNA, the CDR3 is TGCGCCAGCAGCCCGAGCGGGGGAGCCTACAATGAGCAGTTCTTC.

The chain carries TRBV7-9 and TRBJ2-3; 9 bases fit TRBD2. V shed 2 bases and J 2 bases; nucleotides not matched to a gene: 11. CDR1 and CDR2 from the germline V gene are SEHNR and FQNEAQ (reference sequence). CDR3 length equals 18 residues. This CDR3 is CASSLSAGGLKNTDTQYF. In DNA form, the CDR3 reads TGTGCCAGCAGCTTAAGCGCGGGGGGGTTGAAAAACACAGATACGCAGTATTTT. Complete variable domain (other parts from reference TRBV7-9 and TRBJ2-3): DTGVSQNPRHKITKRGQNVTFRCDPISEHNRLYWYRQTLGQGPEFLTYFQNEAQLEKSRLLSDRFSAERPKGSFSTLEIQRTEQGDSAMYLCASSLSAGGLKNTDTQYFGPGTRLTVL.

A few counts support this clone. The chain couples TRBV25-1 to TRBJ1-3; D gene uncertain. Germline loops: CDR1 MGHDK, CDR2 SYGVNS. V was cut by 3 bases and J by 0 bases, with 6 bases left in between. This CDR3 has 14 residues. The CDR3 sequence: CASSEERSGNTIYF. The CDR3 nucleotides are TGTGCCAGCAGTGAGGAGCGCTCTGGAAACACCATATATTTT.

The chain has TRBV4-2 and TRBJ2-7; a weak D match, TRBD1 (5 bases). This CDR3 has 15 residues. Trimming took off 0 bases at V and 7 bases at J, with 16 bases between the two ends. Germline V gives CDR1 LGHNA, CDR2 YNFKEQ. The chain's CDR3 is CASSQDLRVSGEQYF. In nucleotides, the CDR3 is TGTGCCAGCAGCCAAGATCTAAGGGTCTCAGGGGAGCAGTACTTC.

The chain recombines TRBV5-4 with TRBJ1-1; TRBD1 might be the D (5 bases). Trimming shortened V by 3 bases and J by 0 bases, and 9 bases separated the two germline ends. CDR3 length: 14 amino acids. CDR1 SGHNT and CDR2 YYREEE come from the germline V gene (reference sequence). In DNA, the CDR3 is TGTGCCAGCAGCTCCAGGGATATGAACACTGAAGCTTTCTTT. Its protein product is CASSSRDMNTEAFF. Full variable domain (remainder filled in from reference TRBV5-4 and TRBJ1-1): ETGVTQSPTHLIKTRGQQVTLRCSSQSGHNTVSWYQQALGQGPQFIFQYYREEENGRGNFPPRFSGLQFPNYSSELNVNALELDDSALYLCASSSRDMNTEAFFGQGTRLTVV.

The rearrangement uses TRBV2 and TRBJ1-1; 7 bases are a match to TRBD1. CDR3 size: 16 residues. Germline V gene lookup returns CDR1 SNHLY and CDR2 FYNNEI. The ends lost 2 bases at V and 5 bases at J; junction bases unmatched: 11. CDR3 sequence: CASSEIGTGVGTEAFF. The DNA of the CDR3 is TGTGCCAGCAGTGAAATTGGAACAGGGGTTGGGACTGAAGCTTTCTTT.

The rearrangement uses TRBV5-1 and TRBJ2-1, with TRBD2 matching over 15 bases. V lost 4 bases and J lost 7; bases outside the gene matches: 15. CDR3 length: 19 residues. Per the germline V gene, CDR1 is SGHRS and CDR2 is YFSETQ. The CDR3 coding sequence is TGCGCCAGCAGCCCGCACGGACGGACTAGCGGGGGGGCCCTGAATGAGCAGTTCTTC. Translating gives CASSPHGRTSGGALNEQFF.

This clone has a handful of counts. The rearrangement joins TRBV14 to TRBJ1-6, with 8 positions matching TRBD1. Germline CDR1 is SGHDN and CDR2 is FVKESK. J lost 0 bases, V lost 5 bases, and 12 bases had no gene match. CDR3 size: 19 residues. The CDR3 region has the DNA TGTGCCAGCAGCGACTTATCCCGGACAGGGAGCTCCTATAATTCACCCCTCCACTTT. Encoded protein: CASSDLSRTGSSYNSPLHF.

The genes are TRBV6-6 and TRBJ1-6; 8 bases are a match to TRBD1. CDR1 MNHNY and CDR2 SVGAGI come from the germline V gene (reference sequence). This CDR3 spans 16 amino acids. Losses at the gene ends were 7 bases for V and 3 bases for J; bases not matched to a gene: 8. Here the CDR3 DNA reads TGTGCCAGCACCGAAGGACAGGGCTTCTATAATTCACCCCTCCACTTT. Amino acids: CASTEGQGFYNSPLHF.

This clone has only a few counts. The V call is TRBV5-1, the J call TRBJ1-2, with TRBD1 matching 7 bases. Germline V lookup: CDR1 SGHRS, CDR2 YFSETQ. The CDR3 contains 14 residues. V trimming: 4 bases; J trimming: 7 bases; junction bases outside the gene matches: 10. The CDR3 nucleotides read TGCGCCAGCAGCAAGGCCGGGACAGCGGGTGGCTACACCTTC. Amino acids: CASSKAGTAGGYTF.

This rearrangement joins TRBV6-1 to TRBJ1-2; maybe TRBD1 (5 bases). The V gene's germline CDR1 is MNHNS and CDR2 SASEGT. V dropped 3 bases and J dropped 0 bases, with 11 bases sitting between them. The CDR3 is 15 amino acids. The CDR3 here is CASSDDRSANYGYTF. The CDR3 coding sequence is TGTGCCAGCAGTGACGACAGATCGGCTAACTATGGCTACACCTTC.

The CDR3 reads CATSRGLGQGDGDTQYF. In DNA, the CDR3 is TGTGCCACCAGCAGAGGCCTCGGACAGGGGGATGGAGATACGCAGTATTTT. The chain uses TRBV15 and TRBJ2-3; 10 positions match TRBD1. CDR1 and CDR2 from the germline V gene are LNHNV and YYDKDF (reference sequence). V lost 1 base to trimming and J lost 5 bases; unmatched junction nucleotides: 9. This CDR3 is built from 17 residues.

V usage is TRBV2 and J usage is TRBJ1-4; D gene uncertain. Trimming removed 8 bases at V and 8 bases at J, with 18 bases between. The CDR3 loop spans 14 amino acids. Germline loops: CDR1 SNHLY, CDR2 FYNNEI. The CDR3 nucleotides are TGTGCCAGCGACTGGCAAGCCGGCGGGGAAAAACTGTTTTTT. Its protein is CASDWQAGGEKLFF.